The 16 T cell receptor beta chains reported below all come from one sample, sequenced in a study of beta chain features in type 1 diabetes. Their antigens are not known. Every bit of the isolated RNA underwent reverse transcription, so sequencing read expressed TCRB transcripts. Using immunoSEQ multiplex PCR, the repertoire was profiled, and TCRdb retains in-frame clones only, with some absent. Of fewer than 350,000 clones in the sample, approximately 15% were seen once. Study-level findings and limits: Within each of all four CD4+ subsets, Type 1 diabetes patients had TCRB CDR3s that were moderately but significantly shorter.

Sequenced sample: naive CD4+ T cells from blood. These TCRs come from a man aged 18 to 35 with type 1 diabetes.

The gene calls are TRBV18 and TRBJ1-4, with TRBD1 as a possible D gene (6 bases). The CDR3 spans 13 residues. Germline V gene sequence: CDR1 KGHSH, CDR2 LQKENI. Trimming left V 4 bases short and J 5 bases short, with 8 bases between. CDR3 in DNA: TGTGCCAGCTCACGAGGACAGAATGAAAAACTGTTTTTT. This encodes CASSRGQNEKLFF.

There are a few counts of this clone. The chain uses TRBV15 and TRBJ1-5; maybe TRBD1 (5 bases). There are 18 residues in the CDR3. V was cut by 0 bases and J by 6 bases, with 21 bases left in between. Per germline, CDR1 LNHNV and CDR2 YYDKDF (reference sequence). The CDR3 nucleotides read TGTGCCACCAGCAGAGAAGGGGCTCGGGGGTTCGAAGGTCAGCCCCAGCATTTT. Amino acid sequence: CATSREGARGFEGQPQHF.

Only a few counts were recorded for this clone. The chain carries TRBV6-1 and TRBJ2-1, with 12 bases matching TRBD2. Germline V lookup: CDR1 MNHNS, CDR2 SASEGT. The CDR3 totals 14 residues. With 2 bases clipped from V and 16 bases from J, the junction kept 9 bases outside the gene matches. In nucleotides, the CDR3 is TGTGCCAGCAGTGAACCCCCGTGGACTAGCGGGGTTTTCTTC. The encoded protein is CASSEPPWTSGVFF.

This chain links TRBV30 with TRBJ2-3; tentatively, D is TRBD1 (6 bases). Germline CDR1 and CDR2: GTSNPN and SVGIG (reference sequence). The CDR3 extends over 18 amino acids. Trimming left V 3 bases short and J 1 base short, with 23 bases between. CDR3 DNA: TGTGCCTGGAGCGATCGTAAGGAGACAGGTTCGGGCACAGATACGCAGTATTTT. The encoded protein is CAWSDRKETGSGTDTQYF.

This chain joins TRBV15 and TRBJ1-2; TRBD1 matches at 9 bases. V dropped 3 bases and J dropped 6; count of bases not matched to a gene: 8. Per germline, CDR1 LNHNV and CDR2 YYDKDF (reference sequence). The CDR3 spans 15 residues. The CDR3 reads CATSRAPGQGHGYTF. CDR3 DNA sequence: TGTGCCACCAGCAGGGCCCCGGGACAGGGACATGGCTACACCTTC.

The chain joins TRBV18 to TRBJ2-6, with 7 bases identical to TRBD1. Germline CDR1 reads KGHSH; CDR2 reads LQKENI. This CDR3 is built from 18 residues. After removal of 1 base from V and 0 bases from J, the junction contained 6 bases not matched to a gene. The CDR3 protein is CASSPRTGLYSGANVLTF. CDR3 DNA sequence: TGTGCCAGCTCACCACGGACAGGTTTATACTCTGGGGCCAACGTCCTGACTTTC.

V and J are TRBV18 and TRBJ1-6; TRBD1 matches 9 bases. The CDR3 spans 16 residues. Germline V CDR1 and CDR2: KGHSH, LQKENI. J gave up 7 bases and V 2 bases, and 6 bases lay outside the gene matches. The CDR3: CASSPVTDRGNSPLHF. The DNA for the CDR3 is TGTGCCAGCTCACCAGTTACCGACAGGGGGAATTCACCCCTCCACTTT.

This clone was recorded a few times. This chain connects TRBV5-1 to TRBJ1-2; possibly TRBD1 for D (5 bases). This CDR3 contains 15 residues. From germline, CDR1 is SGHRS and CDR2 YFSETQ. V lost 4 bases to trimming and J lost 5 bases, with 18 bases between them. CDR3 in amino acids: CASSLLPAGRYGYTF. As DNA, the CDR3 is TGCGCCAGCAGCCTCCTCCCGGCAGGGCGATATGGCTACACCTTC. Based on the CDR3 plus reference TRBV5-1 and TRBJ1-2, the full variable domain is KAGVTQTPRYLIKTRGQQVTLSCSPISGHRSVSWYQQTPGQGLQFLFEYFSETQRNKGNFPGRFSGRQFSNSRSEMNVSTLELGDSALYLCASSLLPAGRYGYTFGSGTRLTVV.

CDR3 residues: CAWSVLGGTQYF. CDR3 sequence (DNA): TGTGCCTGGAGTGTATTAGGAGGTACGCAGTATTTT. The chain employs TRBV30 and TRBJ2-3; D possibly corresponds to TRBD2 (5 bases). The CDR3 has 12 residues. Trimming pared 0 bases from V and 8 bases from J, leaving 9 bases between. Germline CDR1 GTSNPN, CDR2 SVGIG (reference sequence).

This clone was counted a few times. The chain has TRBV18 and TRBJ2-3, with D possibly TRBD2 on 5 matching bases. The V and J ends lost 2 bases and 6 bases respectively, with 15 bases between them. Germline CDR1 and CDR2: KGHSH and LQKENI. This CDR3 contains 15 residues. In DNA form, the CDR3 reads TGTGCCAGCTCACCAATCCTCCCTCGCGGGGATACGCAGTATTTT. It yields the protein CASSPILPRGDTQYF.

This clone was seen a few times. The chain uses TRBV7-9 and TRBJ2-7; 11 nucleotides align to TRBD2. This CDR3 is 15 amino acids long. Per germline, CDR1 SEHNR and CDR2 FQNEAQ (reference sequence). J lost 1 base, V lost 5 bases, and 4 bases had no gene match. The CDR3 region has the DNA TGTGCCAGCAGCGCTGGGACTAGCGGTTCCTACGAGCAGTACTTC. It translates to CASSAGTSGSYEQYF.

This rearrangement joins TRBV1 to TRBJ2-1; no check of the table's D call, TRBD2, against the DNA was made. TRBV1 is assigned pseudogene status. The CDR3 runs to 15 residues. CDR3 DNA: TGCACCAGCAGCCAACGGCTAGCGGGCTACAATGAGCAGTTCTTC. It translates to CTSSQRLAGYNEQFF.

This chain links TRBV4-1 with TRBJ1-1; D possibly corresponds to TRBD1 (5 bases). Germline CDR1 is MGHRA and CDR2 is YSYEKL. The CDR3 runs to 16 residues. The V end was cut by 2 bases, the J end by 3 bases, with 16 bases between. The CDR3 region is CASSQPSVRVYTEAFF. In DNA, the CDR3 is TGCGCCAGCAGCCAACCCTCTGTCAGGGTATACACTGAAGCTTTCTTT.

This clone was counted a few times. V usage is TRBV25-1 and J usage is TRBJ1-6; 10 bases are a match to TRBD1. V lost 8 bases to trimming and J lost 9 bases; unmatched junction nucleotides: 4. Looked up from germline, CDR1 is MGHDK and CDR2 is SYGVNS. CDR3 length equals 13 residues. The CDR3 spells CASRDRGGSPLHF. The CDR3 DNA follows: TGTGCCAGCCGGGACAGGGGTGGTTCACCCCTCCACTTT.

This clone came up a few times. CDR3 sequence reads: CASSRTGHLSDTQYF. The CDR3 coding sequence is TGTGCCAGCAGTAGGACAGGGCATTTGTCAGATACGCAGTATTTT. The chain recombines TRBV7-8 with TRBJ2-3; 8 bases match TRBD1. The germline V gene has CDR1 SGHVS and CDR2 FQNEAQ. V lost 6 bases, J lost 4 bases, and 9 bases stayed unmatched. The CDR3 spans 15 residues.

This clone was found a few times. The chain carries TRBV20-1 and TRBJ2-1, with TRBD2 matching over 7 bases. The CDR3 totals 11 residues. Looked up from germline, CDR1 is DFQATT and CDR2 is SNEGSKA (reference sequence). The V and J ends lost 4 bases and 7 bases, in that order; junction bases with no gene match: 1. DNA of the CDR3: TGCAGTGCTACGCGGGGGAATGAGCAGTTCTTC. Residues: CSATRGNEQFF.